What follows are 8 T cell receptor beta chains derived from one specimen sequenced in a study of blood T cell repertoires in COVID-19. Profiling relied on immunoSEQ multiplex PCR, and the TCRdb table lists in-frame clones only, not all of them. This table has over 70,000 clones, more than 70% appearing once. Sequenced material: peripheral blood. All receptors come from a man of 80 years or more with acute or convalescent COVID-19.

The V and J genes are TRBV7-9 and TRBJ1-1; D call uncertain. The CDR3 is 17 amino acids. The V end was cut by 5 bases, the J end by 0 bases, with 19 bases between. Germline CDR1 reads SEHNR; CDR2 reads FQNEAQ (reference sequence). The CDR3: CASSHSQSYSMNTEAFF. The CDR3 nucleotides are TGTGCCAGCAGCCACAGCCAGAGTTACTCCATGAACACTGAAGCTTTCTTT.

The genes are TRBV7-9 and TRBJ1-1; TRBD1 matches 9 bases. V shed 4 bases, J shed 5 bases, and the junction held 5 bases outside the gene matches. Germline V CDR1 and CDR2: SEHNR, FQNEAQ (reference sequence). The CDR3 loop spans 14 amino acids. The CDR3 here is CASSSRTGVTEAFF. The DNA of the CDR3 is TGTGCCAGCAGCTCACGGACAGGGGTAACTGAAGCTTTCTTT.

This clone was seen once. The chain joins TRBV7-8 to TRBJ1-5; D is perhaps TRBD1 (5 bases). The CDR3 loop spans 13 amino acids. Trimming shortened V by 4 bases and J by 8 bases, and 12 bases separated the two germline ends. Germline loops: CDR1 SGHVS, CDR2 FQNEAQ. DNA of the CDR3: TGTGCCAGCAGCTATAGACAGAACGAGCCCCAGCATTTT. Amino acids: CASSYRQNEPQHF.

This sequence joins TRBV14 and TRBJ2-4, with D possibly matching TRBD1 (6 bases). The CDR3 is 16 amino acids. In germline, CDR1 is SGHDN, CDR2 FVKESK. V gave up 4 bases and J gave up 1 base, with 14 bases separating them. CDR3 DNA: TGTGCCAGCAGCCTCCGGGACATTGGGGCCAAAAACATTCAGTACTTC. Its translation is CASSLRDIGAKNIQYF.

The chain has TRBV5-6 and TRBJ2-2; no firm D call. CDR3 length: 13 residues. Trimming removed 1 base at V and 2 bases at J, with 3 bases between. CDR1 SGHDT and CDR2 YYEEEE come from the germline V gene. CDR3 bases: TGTGCCAGCAGCTTGCAAAACACCGGGGAGCTGTTTTTT. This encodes CASSLQNTGELFF.

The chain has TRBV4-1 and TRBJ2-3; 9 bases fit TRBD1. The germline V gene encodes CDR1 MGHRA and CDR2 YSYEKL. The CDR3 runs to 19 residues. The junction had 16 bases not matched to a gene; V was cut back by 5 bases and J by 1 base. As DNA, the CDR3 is TGCGCCAGCAGCTACCACTATGGACCGGGACAGGGTCGCACAGATACGCAGTATTTT. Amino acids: CASSYHYGPGQGRTDTQYF.

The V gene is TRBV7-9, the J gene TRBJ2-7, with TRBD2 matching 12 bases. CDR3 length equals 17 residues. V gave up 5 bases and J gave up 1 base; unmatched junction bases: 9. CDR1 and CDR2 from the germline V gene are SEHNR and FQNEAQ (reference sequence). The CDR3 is CASSPRGLAGGSYEQYF. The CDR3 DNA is TGTGCCAGCAGCCCCCGGGGGCTAGCGGGAGGGTCCTACGAGCAGTACTTC.

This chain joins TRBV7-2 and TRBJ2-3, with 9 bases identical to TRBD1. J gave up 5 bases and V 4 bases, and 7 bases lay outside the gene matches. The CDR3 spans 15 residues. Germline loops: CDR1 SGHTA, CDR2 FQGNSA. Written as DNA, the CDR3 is TGTGCCAGCAGCTCCTACAGGGGGCCTGGAGATACGCAGTATTTT. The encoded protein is CASSSYRGPGDTQYF.